The present T cell receptor (beta chain) was sequenced within a study of T cell repertoires in cytomegalovirus infection. Across the study: It was the public TCR beta signatures that indicated both CMV infection and matching HLA type.

This clonotype came up many times. Antigen: not known. One entry per CDR3 protein, called by TCRdb with MiXCR from the reads. The sample lists over 250,000 distinct CDR3 sequences; about 20% were seen once. The CDR3 is 22 amino acids. Germline lookup yields CDR1 SGHTA and CDR2 FQGNSA. The trim removed 3 bases at V and 8 bases at J, leaving 28 bases unmatched. This clonotype was sampled from a human donor in good health (CMV status not recorded). Some clones in this sample may be carry-over from other donors' samples. The J gene is TRBJ2-1, the V gene TRBV7-2, with TRBD2 matching 10 bases. This specimen was cultured PBMCs, taken from culture after CMV antigen stimulation. CDR3 protein: CASSLFSTGPGLAIGSGDEQFF. The DNA for the CDR3 is TGTGCCAGCAGCTTGTTCTCGACTGGGCCGGGACTAGCGATTGGTTCGGGTGATGAGCAGTTCTTC. Full variable domain (missing parts from reference TRBV7-2 and TRBJ2-1): GAGVSQSPSNKVTEKGKDVELRCDPISGHTALYWYRQSLGQGLEFLIYFQGNSAPDKSGLPSDRFSAERTGGSVSTLTIQRTQQEDSAVYLCASSLFSTGPGLAIGSGDEQFFGPGTRLTVL.